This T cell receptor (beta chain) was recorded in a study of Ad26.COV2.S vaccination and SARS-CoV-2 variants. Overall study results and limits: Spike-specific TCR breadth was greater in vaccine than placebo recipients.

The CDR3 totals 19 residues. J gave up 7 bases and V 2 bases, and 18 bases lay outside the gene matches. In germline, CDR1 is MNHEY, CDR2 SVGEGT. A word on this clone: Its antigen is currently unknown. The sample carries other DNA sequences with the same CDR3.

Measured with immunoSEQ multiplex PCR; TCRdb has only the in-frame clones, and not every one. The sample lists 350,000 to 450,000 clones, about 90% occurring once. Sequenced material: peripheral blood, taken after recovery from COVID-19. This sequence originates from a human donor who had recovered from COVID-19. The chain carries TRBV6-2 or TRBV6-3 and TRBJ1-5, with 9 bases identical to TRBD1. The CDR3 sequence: CASSYSLGTGSVSGQPQHF. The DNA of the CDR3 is TGTGCCAGCAGTTACAGCCTCGGGACAGGGTCCGTATCGGGGCAGCCCCAGCATTTT.